The 14 T cell receptor beta chains below all came from one sample that was sequenced in a study of PD-1 blockade in classical Hodgkin lymphoma. Time point of the sample: cycle 4 day 1 (C4D1), after 6 weeks of nivolumab. In every patient, relapse followed autologous stem cell transplantation, while exposure to brentuximab vedotin differed. CD4+ T cells were purified from thawed PBMCs by negative selection. Libraries were prepared by immunoSEQ multiplex PCR; TCRdb keeps only in-frame clonotypes and omits some of them. The sample has roughly 30,000 clones, roughly 80% seen once; the top ten hold over 0.5%. This specimen was CD4+ T cells from blood, taken before the fourth cycle of nivolumab. These receptors were taken from a human donor with classical Hodgkin lymphoma.

The rearrangement uses TRBV19 and TRBJ1-2, with TRBD1 identical over 9 bases. CDR3 length equals 12 residues. Germline assignment: CDR1 LNHDA and CDR2 SQIVND (reference sequence). The junction had 6 bases not matched to a gene; V was cut back by 11 bases and J by 5 bases. This CDR3 is CAGTGPGYGYTF. The CDR3 DNA follows: TGTGCCGGGACAGGGCCCGGGTATGGCTACACCTTC.

The chain recombines TRBV7-3 with TRBJ2-4; 10 nucleotides agree with TRBD2. Trimming removed 5 bases from V and 6 bases from J; junction bases left unmatched: 13. From germline, CDR1 is SGHTA and CDR2 FQGTGA. There are 17 residues in the CDR3. CDR3 nucleotides: TGTGCCAGCAGCCCAAGAGGAATAGCGGGGGGCCTAAACATTCAGTACTTC. This codes for CASSPRGIAGGLNIQYF.

The V and J genes are TRBV7-2 and TRBJ1-2; tentative D call: TRBD1 (5 bases). CDR1 SGHTA and CDR2 FQGNSA come from the germline V gene. The CDR3 consists of 15 residues. V dropped 3 bases and J dropped 6 bases, with 17 bases sitting between them. CDR3 sequence: CASSFKAGPRDGYTF. CDR3 sequence (DNA): TGTGCCAGCAGCTTTAAGGCAGGGCCCAGGGATGGCTACACCTTC.

The J gene is TRBJ1-1, the V gene TRBV19; no definite D call. Trimming took off 7 bases at V and 7 bases at J, with 7 bases between the two ends. The CDR3 length is 10 residues. Germline V gene lookup returns CDR1 LNHDA and CDR2 SQIVND (reference sequence). The CDR3 loop is CASIRNEAFF. The CDR3 DNA is TGTGCCAGTATCCGCAATGAAGCTTTCTTT. Based on the CDR3 plus reference TRBV19 and TRBJ1-1, the full variable domain is DGGITQSPKYLFRKEGQNVTLSCEQNLNHDAMYWYRQDPGQGLRLIYYSQIVNDFQKGDIAEGYSVSREKKESFPLTVTSAQKNPTAFYLCASIRNEAFFGQGTRLTVV.

The J gene is TRBJ2-2, the V gene TRBV5-4; D not resolved. The CDR3 sequence is 17 residues long. V lost 4 bases, J lost 5 bases, and 21 bases lay in between. Germline assignment: CDR1 SGHNT and CDR2 YYREEE (reference sequence). This CDR3 is CASSDRNQVVGTGELFF. The CDR3 nucleotides read TGTGCCAGCAGCGATCGTAATCAGGTGGTTGGGACCGGGGAGCTGTTTTTT.

The CDR3 sequence is CASSFREPETQYF. CDR3 DNA: TGTGCCAGCAGCTTCAGGGAGCCAGAGACCCAGTACTTC. This chain joins TRBV7-2 and TRBJ2-5; possibly TRBD1 or TRBD2 for D (5 bases each). The CDR3 has 13 residues. The ends were cut back, 3 bases at V and 4 bases at J, with 9 bases in the middle. Germline V gene sequence: CDR1 SGHTA, CDR2 FQGNSA.

The chain has TRBV29-1 and TRBJ2-4; TRBD1 agrees at 7 bases. CDR1 is SQVTM and CDR2 is ANQGSEA in the germline V gene. The CDR3 runs 16 residues. After removal of 4 bases from V and 0 bases from J, the junction contained 9 bases not matched to a gene. The CDR3 is CSVAGTELLAKNIQYF. CDR3 coding DNA: TGCAGCGTTGCCGGGACAGAACTCCTAGCCAAAAACATTCAGTACTTC.

The rearrangement uses TRBV7-2 and TRBJ2-3, with 11 bases matching TRBD2. Trimming cost V 5 bases and J 4 bases; bases outside gene matches: 5. This CDR3 spans 15 amino acids. From germline, CDR1 is SGHTA and CDR2 FQGNSA. The CDR3: CASSPVGLAADTQYF. CDR3 DNA: TGTGCCAGCAGCCCCGTGGGACTAGCGGCAGATACGCAGTATTTT.

The chain employs TRBV28 and TRBJ2-7; D ambiguous. V lost 5 bases and J lost 3, with 8 bases in between. The CDR3 is made up of 12 amino acids. Germline V gene data show CDR1 as MDHEN and CDR2 as SYDVKM. CDR3 protein: CASSTGDYEQYF. The CDR3 region has the DNA TGTGCCAGCAGTACCGGAGACTACGAGCAGTACTTC. The variable domain in full, with the rest retrieved from reference TRBV28 and TRBJ2-7, is DVKVTQSSRYLVKRTGEKVFLECVQDMDHENMFWYRQDPGLGLRLIYFSYDVKMKEKGDIPEGYSVSREKKERFSLILESASTNQTSMYLCASSTGDYEQYFGPGTRLTVT.

This sequence joins TRBV2 and TRBJ2-2; a weak D match, TRBD2 (5 bases). Germline values: CDR1 SNHLY, CDR2 FYNNEI. Between the trimmed V and J ends, which lost 4 bases and 0 bases, there was a span of 12 bases. CDR3 length: 16 amino acids. This CDR3 reads CASSAGLRTNTGELFF. The CDR3 DNA is TGTGCCAGCAGTGCGGGGTTACGGACGAACACCGGGGAGCTGTTTTTT.

The rearrangement links TRBV5-1 to TRBJ2-3, with no clear D. This CDR3 spans 14 amino acids. Trimming removed 0 bases from V and 8 bases from J, with 13 bases in between. Germline V gene lookup returns CDR1 SGHRS and CDR2 YFSETQ. CDR3: CASSLALARATQYF. The CDR3 region has the DNA TGCGCCAGCAGCTTGGCCCTGGCGAGAGCTACGCAGTATTTT.

A single count supports this clone. The chain combines TRBV18 with TRBJ2-7; 10 bases line up with TRBD1. The CDR3 is 16 residues long. J gave up 0 bases and V 6 bases, and 8 bases lay outside the gene matches. Germline V lookup: CDR1 KGHSH, CDR2 LQKENI. CDR3 loop: CASSHGTGDLSYEQYF. CDR3 in DNA: TGTGCCAGCTCTCACGGGACAGGGGACCTCTCCTACGAGCAGTACTTC.

The chain carries TRBV20-1 and TRBJ2-1; D is perhaps TRBD1 (6 bases). Germline V gene data show CDR1 as DFQATT and CDR2 as SNEGSKA (reference sequence). Trimming cost V 6 bases and J 10 bases, with 13 bases left between them. The CDR3 spans 11 residues. The CDR3 loop reads CSATHRDEQFF. The DNA of the CDR3 is TGCAGTGCCACACACAGGGACGAGCAGTTCTTC.

V is TRBV27 and J is TRBJ2-7; D unclear. The CDR3 covers 18 residues. The germline V gene has CDR1 MNHEY and CDR2 SMNVEV (reference sequence). Trimming took off 5 bases at V and 5 bases at J, with 28 bases between the two ends. In DNA, the CDR3 is TGTGCCAGCAGTCCCCGGAAGGGATCCGTACGAGCAGTAAACGAGCAGTACTTC. Translated, it gives CASSPRKGSVRAVNEQYF.